The source of this T cell receptor beta chain is a study of T cell responses to AZD1222 COVID-19 vaccine. Whole-study context: Analyses pooled second doses at about 4 or about 12 weeks. Study-wide results and limits: Donor demographics were predominantly white British with a female majority; clonal diversity may be underestimated. A rise in Spike-specific TCR breadth and depth followed two AZD1222 doses. Among those given AZD1222, only 6 or 7 were seropositive at baseline.

Method: immunoSEQ multiplex PCR; TCRdb's copy keeps in-frame clones and lacks some. Of 130,000 or so clones in the sample, about 93% were seen once. Points on this clone: The target antigen is unknown.

This CDR3 has 14 residues. The V segment lost 6 bases and the J segment 8 bases; nucleotides outside the gene matches: 8. Germline V lookup: CDR1 MNHEY, CDR2 SVGAGI. The clonotype originates from an adult in good health. The specimen comprised peripheral blood, sampled on day 0 of AZD1222 vaccination. V gene TRBV6-5 combines with J gene TRBJ1-2, with 11 bases lining up with TRBD1. CDR3 nucleotides: TGTGCCAGCAGCAAAGGACAGGGGGCGCGGGGCTACACCTTC. This gives the protein CASSKGQGARGYTF.